This T cell receptor (beta chain) emerged from a study of T cells in Graves' hyperthyroidism and ophthalmopathy (dated by TCRdb to between 2018 and 2020). With respect to the entire study: Peripheral blood was collected at initial diagnosis, before any treatment. A discovery cohort of approximately 100 patients, 43 with Graves' ophthalmopathy and about 60 with stable Graves' hyperthyroidism, was used to find distinguishing TCR V-J signatures. An independent validation cohort of about 20 hyperthyroidism patients and some 15 patients who later progressed to ophthalmopathy tested prospective prediction of ophthalmopathy. The 100 discovery patients were randomly split 7:3 into training and test sets. In addition, the study compared T-cell repertoires in thyroid tissue and in blood from roughly 6 Graves' hyperthyroidism patients. After sampling, hyperthyroidism patients received methimazole starting at 30 mg daily, and ophthalmopathy patients received high-dose intravenous methylprednisolone. According to the paper, TCR Vbeta CDR3 sequencing was carried out on 135 peripheral blood samples, which came from over 40 ophthalmopathy, around 75 hyperthyroidism and roughly 17 progressor patients.

This clonotype was recorded at least ten times. The clone's antigen remains unknown. Within one base of it there is no much larger clone, and no base qualities were kept. TCR beta CDR3 regions were amplified from RNA transcripts. The TCR CDR3 was subjected to a first round of RT-PCR using the HTBI primer set and the Qiagen OneStep RT-PCR kit. Libraries were constructed in a second round of multiplex PCR, after which size selection and purification were performed. Paired-end sequencing of the libraries was performed with 100 bp reads on an Illumina HiSeq2000. As for the original processing: SOAPnuke was used to process the raw data, with reads discarded if the reads contained adapters or uncalled bases, had a mean Phred below 15, or lacked an exact constant-primer or identifier match. COPE v1.2.5 was used to merge high-quality paired reads, and clonotypes were defined as unique nucleotide sequences. MiTCR v1.1 was used to align the clonotypes against IMGT TRBV, TRBD and TRBJ reference segments. The analysis was restricted to V-J combinations with a frequency above 0.0001, which together covered 99% to 99.2% of the repertoires. A TCS score was defined as the ratio between F50 (clonal expansion) and ExV (chaos), using BLOSUM62-based TCRdist between CDR3 peptides within each V-J. Welch's t-statistics and random forest reduced some 510 V-J features to about 13, which were used in a naive Bayes classifier (R e1071). In-frame beta chains were kept once TCRdb had trimmed the public reads at Q25 with fastp and called clones with MiXCR. Rows are unified per CDR3 protein, each entry keeping the most common DNA and genes. The V and J calls were determined by TCRdb, not by the authors. A total of hundreds of thousands of distinct CDR3 sequences appear in this sample, around 13% of them only once. The ten top clones hold 9.2% of the sample.

A patient counted as having stable Graves' hyperthyroidism if no progression to ophthalmopathy occurred over 18 months of follow-up. Hyperthyroidism patients were newly diagnosed, with disease duration under 2 months, and aged 18 to 65 years. The study excluded patients with uncontrolled infections, other autoimmune diseases, pregnancy or lactation. Diagnoses relied on clinical symptoms, serum thyroxine and TRAb, thyroid ultrasound and orbital computed tomography. PBMCs were isolated from 7.5 to 10 ml of fresh peripheral blood by Ficoll-Paque density gradient centrifugation. Total RNA was extracted with Trizol reagent, and quality was checked on an Agilent 2100 Bioanalyzer. Findings and caveats that apply to the study as a whole: In validation, the model predicted progression to ophthalmopathy a median of about 6.5 months before onset, with approximately 71% sensitivity and almost 75% specificity. A 13 V-J signature model separated ophthalmopathy from stable hyperthyroidism, with around 91% sensitivity and 81.08% specificity in cross-validation and 80%/75% in testing. No statistical method was used to set the sample size in advance, and investigators knew the group allocation. Most expanded thyroid clonotypes (frequency above 0.001) were also detected in blood, a finding suggesting that blood repertoires may reflect thyroid immune responses.

The CDR3, from cysteine to phenylalanine, totals 15 residues. Solely the CDR3 DNA is kept, with 45 bases framed from the first base. Trimmed from V: 3 bases; trimmed from J: 4 bases; junction bases lacking a gene match: 8. According to the germline V gene, CDR1 reads MGHRA and CDR2 reads YSYEKL. The receptor comes from a young woman with Graves' hyperthyroidism. The sequencing sample was made of blood. Recombination connected TRBV4-1 to TRBJ1-1; a stretch of 7 junction bases matches TRBD1. CDR3 sequence: CASSQRGGSSTEAFF. The sequenced DNA is TGCGCCAGCAGCCAGAGAGGGGGCAGCAGCACTGAAGCTTTCTTT.